This T cell receptor (beta chain) was captured by sequencing in a study of blood T cell repertoires in COVID-19. Study as a whole: There were acute and convalescent COVID-19 samples, and they came from the United States, Italy and Spain. Sources were T cells, B-cell-depleted T cells, or PBMCs; the material itself was cDNA or gDNA.

Authors' methods: Nucleated cell number was recorded as an estimate derived from reference gene primer amplification. Assay used: immunoSEQ multiplex PCR; TCRdb lists only in-frame clones, some missing. That table supplies the V and J calls and clone size; D and trimming were determined from the DNA. The data contain approximately 45,000 clones, 65% to 85% of them singletons. The junction had 5 bases not matched to a gene; V was cut back by 3 bases and J by 3 bases. Germline V gene sequence: CDR1 SGDLS, CDR2 YYNGEE. The CDR3 covers 14 residues. The sample was peripheral blood. This sequence joins TRBV9 and TRBJ2-7; 8 nucleotides align to TRBD2. The receptor was isolated from a woman aged 80 or older with acute or convalescent COVID-19. CDR3: CASSGGRGVYEQYF. The CDR3 DNA follows: TGTGCCAGCAGCGGGGGGCGGGGGGTCTACGAGCAGTACTTC.